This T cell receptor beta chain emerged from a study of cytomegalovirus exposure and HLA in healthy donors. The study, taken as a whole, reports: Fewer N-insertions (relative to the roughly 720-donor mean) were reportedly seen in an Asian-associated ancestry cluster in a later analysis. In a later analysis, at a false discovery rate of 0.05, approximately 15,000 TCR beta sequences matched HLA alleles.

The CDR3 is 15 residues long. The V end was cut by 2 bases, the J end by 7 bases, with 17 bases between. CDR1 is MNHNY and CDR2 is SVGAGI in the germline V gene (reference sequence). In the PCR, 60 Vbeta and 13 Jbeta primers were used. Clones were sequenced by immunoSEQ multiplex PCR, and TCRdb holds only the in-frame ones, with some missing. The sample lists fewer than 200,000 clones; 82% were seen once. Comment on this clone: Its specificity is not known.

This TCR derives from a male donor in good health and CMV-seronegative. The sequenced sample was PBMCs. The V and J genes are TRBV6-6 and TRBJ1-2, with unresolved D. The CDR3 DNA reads TGTGCCAGCAGTTACGGGTATGGTAAGTCGGGTGGCTACACCTTC. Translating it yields CASSYGYGKSGGYTF.